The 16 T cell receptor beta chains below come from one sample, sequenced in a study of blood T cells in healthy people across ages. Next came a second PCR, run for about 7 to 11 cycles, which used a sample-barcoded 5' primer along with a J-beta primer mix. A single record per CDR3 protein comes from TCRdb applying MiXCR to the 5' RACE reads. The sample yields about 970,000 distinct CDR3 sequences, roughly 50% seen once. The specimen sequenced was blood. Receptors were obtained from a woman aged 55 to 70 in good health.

The CDR3 region is CSVRGQRNSGNTIYF. Here the CDR3 DNA reads TGCAGCGTTCGAGGACAGCGAAACTCTGGAAACACCATATATTTT. This chain links TRBV29-1 with TRBJ1-3, with D tentatively TRBD1 (6 bases). The CDR3 is 15 amino acids. From germline, CDR1 is SQVTM and CDR2 ANQGSEA. V was trimmed by 5 bases and J by 0 bases, leaving 14 bases between them. The full variable domain, completed using reference TRBV29-1 and TRBJ1-3, is SAVISQKPSRDICQRGTSLTIQCQVDSQVTMMFWYRQQPGQSLTLIATANQGSEATYESGFVIDKFPISRPNLTFSTLTVSNMSPEDSSIYLCSVRGQRNSGNTIYFGEGSWLTVV.

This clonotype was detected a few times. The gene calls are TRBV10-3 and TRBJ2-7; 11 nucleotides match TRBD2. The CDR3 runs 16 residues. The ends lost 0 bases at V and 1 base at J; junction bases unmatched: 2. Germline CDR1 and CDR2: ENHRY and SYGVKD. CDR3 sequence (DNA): TGTGCCATCAGTGAGTCGACTAGCGGGAAATCCTACGAGCAGTACTTC. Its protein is CAISESTSGKSYEQYF.

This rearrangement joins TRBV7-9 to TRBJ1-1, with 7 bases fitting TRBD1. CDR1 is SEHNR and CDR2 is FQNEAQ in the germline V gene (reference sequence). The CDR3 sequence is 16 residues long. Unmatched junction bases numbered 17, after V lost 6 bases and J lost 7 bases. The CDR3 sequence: CASSPGLGNRQGEAFF. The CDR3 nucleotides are TGTGCCAGCAGTCCCGGCTTGGGGAATAGACAGGGTGAAGCTTTCTTT.

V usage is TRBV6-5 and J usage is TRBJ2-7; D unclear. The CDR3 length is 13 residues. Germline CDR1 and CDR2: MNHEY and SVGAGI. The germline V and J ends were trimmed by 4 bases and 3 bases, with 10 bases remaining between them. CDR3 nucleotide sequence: TGTGCCAGCAGTTCTAACGACATCTACGAGCAGTACTTC. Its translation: CASSSNDIYEQYF.

This chain's CDR3 is CASSSRARGSFADTQYF. CDR3 coding DNA: TGTGCCAGCAGCTCCCGGGCCCGGGGCAGTTTCGCAGATACGCAGTATTTT. The rearrangement joins TRBV7-2 to TRBJ2-3; D is tentatively TRBD1 or TRBD2 (5 bases each). This CDR3 comprises 17 residues. Trimming cost V 4 bases and J 4 bases, with 21 bases left between them. The germline V gene encodes CDR1 SGHTA and CDR2 FQGNSA.

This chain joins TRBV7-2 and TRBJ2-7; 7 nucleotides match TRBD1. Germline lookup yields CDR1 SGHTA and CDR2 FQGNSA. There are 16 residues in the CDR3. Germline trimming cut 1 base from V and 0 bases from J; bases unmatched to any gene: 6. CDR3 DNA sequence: TGTGCCAGCAGCTTAGGAGGGACAGTAGTCTCCTACGAGCAGTACTTC. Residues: CASSLGGTVVSYEQYF.

CDR3 sequence: CSASGTLSSYEQYF. The DNA of the CDR3 is TGCAGTGCTAGTGGGACATTGAGCTCCTACGAGCAGTACTTC. This rearrangement joins TRBV20-1 to TRBJ2-7; a possible D gene is TRBD1 (6 bases). Germline assignment: CDR1 DFQATT and CDR2 SNEGSKA (reference sequence). The V gene lost 3 bases and the J gene lost 0 bases, with 12 bases spanning the gap. The CDR3 length is 14 residues.

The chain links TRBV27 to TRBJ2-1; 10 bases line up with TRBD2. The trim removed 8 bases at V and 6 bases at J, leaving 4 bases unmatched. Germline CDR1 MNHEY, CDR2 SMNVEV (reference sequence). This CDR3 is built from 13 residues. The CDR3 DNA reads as TGTGCCAGCGGGGCTAGCGGGAGCAATGAGCAGTTCTTC. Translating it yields CASGASGSNEQFF.

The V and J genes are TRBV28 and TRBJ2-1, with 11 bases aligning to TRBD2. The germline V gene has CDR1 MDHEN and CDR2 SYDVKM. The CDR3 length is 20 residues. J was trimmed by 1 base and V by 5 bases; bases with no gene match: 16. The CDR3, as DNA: TGTGCCAGCAGTCCTGGCCGGGGGCTAGCGGGAGGCAGGTCCTACAATGAGCAGTTCTTC. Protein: CASSPGRGLAGGRSYNEQFF.

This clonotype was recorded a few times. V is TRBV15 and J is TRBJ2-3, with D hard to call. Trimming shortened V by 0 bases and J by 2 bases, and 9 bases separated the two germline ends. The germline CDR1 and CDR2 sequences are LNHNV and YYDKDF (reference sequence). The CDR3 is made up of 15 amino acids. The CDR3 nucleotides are TGTGCCACCAGCAGAGATCGGGCCCACACAGATACGCAGTATTTT. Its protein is CATSRDRAHTDTQYF.

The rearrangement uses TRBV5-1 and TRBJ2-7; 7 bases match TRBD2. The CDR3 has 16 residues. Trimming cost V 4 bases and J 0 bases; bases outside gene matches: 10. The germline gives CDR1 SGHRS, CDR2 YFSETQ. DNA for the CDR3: TGCGCCAGCAGCCTCCGGGAGGCGAAAAACTCCTACGAGCAGTACTTC. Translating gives CASSLREAKNSYEQYF.

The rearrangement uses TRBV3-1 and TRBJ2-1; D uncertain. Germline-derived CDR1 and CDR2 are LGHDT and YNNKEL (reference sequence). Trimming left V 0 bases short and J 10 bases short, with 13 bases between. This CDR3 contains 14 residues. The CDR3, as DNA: TGTGCCAGCAGCCAAGATAATTGGCAGCCCGAGCAGTTCTTC. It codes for CASSQDNWQPEQFF.

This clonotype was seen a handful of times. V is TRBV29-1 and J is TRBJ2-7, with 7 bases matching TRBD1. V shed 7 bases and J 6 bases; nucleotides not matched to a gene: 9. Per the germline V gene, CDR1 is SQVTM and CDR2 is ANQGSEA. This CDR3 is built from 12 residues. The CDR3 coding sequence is TGCAGCGGAGGATTGACAGGGTCCGAGCAGTACTTC. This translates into CSGGLTGSEQYF.

CDR3 residues: CATSLRQGVYEQYF. In nucleotides, the CDR3 is TGTGCCACCAGCTTAAGACAGGGGGTCTACGAGCAGTACTTC. The rearrangement links TRBV15 to TRBJ2-7; TRBD1 matches 9 bases. CDR3 size: 14 residues. The germline V gene encodes CDR1 LNHNV and CDR2 YYDKDF (reference sequence). The trim removed 5 bases at V and 3 bases at J, leaving 5 bases unmatched.

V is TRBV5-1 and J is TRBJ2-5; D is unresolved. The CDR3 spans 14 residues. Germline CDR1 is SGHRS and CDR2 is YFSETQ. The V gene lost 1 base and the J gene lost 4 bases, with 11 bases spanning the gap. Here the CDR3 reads CASSLSGNRETQYF. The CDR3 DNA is TGCGCCAGCAGCTTGTCCGGTAATCGAGAGACCCAGTACTTC.

CDR3 nucleotide sequence: TGTGCCAGCAGCTTAGTCCCCGGGACTAGCAATGAGCAGTACTTC. Its translation is CASSLVPGTSNEQYF. J is TRBJ2-5 and V is TRBV7-8, with 9 bases lining up with TRBD2. The length of the CDR3 is 15 residues. Germline values: CDR1 SGHVS, CDR2 FQNEAQ. Losses at the gene ends were 1 base for V and 11 bases for J; bases not matched to a gene: 11.